The table lists the clone carrying this T cell receptor beta chain with a few counts. This specimen comes from a study of T cells after yellow fever vaccination. The CDR3 has 12 residues. Germline CDR1 is MDHEN and CDR2 is SYDVKM. Between the trimmed V and J ends, which lost 6 bases and 4 bases, there was a span of 7 bases. TCRdb re-called the 5' RACE reads through MiXCR, storing one row per CDR3 protein. Of about 430,000 distinct CDR3 sequences detected, roughly 20% appear once; the ten largest clones hold roughly 19%. This sequence joins TRBV28 and TRBJ2-1; D is undetermined. This TCR was recovered from a man aged 18 to 29 who received the YFV17D yellow fever vaccine. Sample: PBMCs, taken before the yellow fever booster vaccination. The CDR3 DNA follows: TGTGCCAGCAGAGGAATATACAATGAGCAGTTCTTC. It codes for CASRGIYNEQFF.